The 7 T cell receptor beta chains presented below share a single source sample, sequenced in a study of T cells in Graves' hyperthyroidism and ophthalmopathy. The source material, RNA transcripts, was used to amplify TCR beta CDR3 regions. Carried out on the TCR CDR3, a first-round RT-PCR used the HTBI primer set. TCRdb processed the multiplex PCR reads anew with MiXCR; each CDR3 protein has one entry. Here the sample spans approximately 600,000 distinct CDR3 sequences, roughly 20% being singletons. Sample: blood. The receptors shown here come from a man aged 30 to 45 with Graves' ophthalmopathy.

In this sample, this clonotype turned up a few times. The rearrangement joins TRBV5-1 to TRBJ1-2, with D possibly matching TRBD1 (6 bases). The germline CDR1 and CDR2 sequences are SGHRS and YFSETQ. The V end was cut by 3 bases, the J end by 2 bases, with 23 bases between. This CDR3 comprises 18 residues. In DNA, the CDR3 is TGCGCCAGCAGCTCAACCGGGACAAGAATTGGGCCGAACTATGGCTACACCTTC. The encoded protein is CASSSTGTRIGPNYGYTF.

Notes on this clonotype: Sequence at one end of the junction differs from germline and may be a read error. The gene calls are TRBV6-5 and TRBJ2-2; TRBD1 agrees at 7 bases. Per germline, CDR1 MNHEY and CDR2 SVGAGI. CDR3 length: 15 residues. CDR3 nucleotides: TGTGCCAGCAGTTCTACCAGGGGGAACACCGGGGAGCTGCTTTTT. As protein: CASSSTRGNTGELLF.

There are a few counts of this clonotype. The chain employs TRBV30 and TRBJ2-2; 7 positions agree with TRBD2. V lost 3 bases to trimming and J lost 2 bases; unmatched junction nucleotides: 9. The CDR3 is made up of 16 amino acids. Germline V gene sequence: CDR1 GTSNPN, CDR2 SVGIG (reference sequence). CDR3 in amino acids: CAWRSAGTINTGELFF. The CDR3 DNA is TGTGCCTGGAGATCAGCGGGAACTATTAACACCGGGGAGCTGTTTTTT.

The table lists this clonotype with many counts. The chain uses TRBV12-3 or TRBV12-4 and TRBJ1-3; D call uncertain. This CDR3 is built from 14 residues. V gave up 3 bases and J gave up 0 bases, with 6 bases separating them. The DNA of the CDR3 is TGTGCCAGCAGTTTGGTTAGCTCTGGAAACACCATATATTTT. Amino acid sequence: CASSLVSSGNTIYF.

The chain is built from TRBV7-9 and TRBJ2-5, with D possibly matching TRBD1 (6 bases). Germline V gives CDR1 SEHNR, CDR2 FQNEAQ (reference sequence). Between the trimmed V and J ends, which lost 10 bases and 1 base, there was a span of 10 bases. The CDR3 spans 12 residues. CDR3 sequence: CATIGGQETQYF. The CDR3 coding sequence is TGTGCCACCATAGGGGGCCAAGAGACCCAGTACTTC.

The table lists this clonotype with a count of one. The J gene is TRBJ2-7, the V gene TRBV30; D remains unclear. The CDR3 has 11 residues. Germline CDR1 reads GTSNPN; CDR2 reads SVGIG (reference sequence). V lost 0 bases and J lost 2, with 2 bases in between. The CDR3 reads CAWSVAYEQYF. The CDR3 coding sequence is TGTGCCTGGAGTGTCGCCTACGAGCAGTACTTC. Using reference TRBV30 and TRBJ2-7 for the parts outside the CDR3, the full variable domain is SQTIHQWPATLVQPVGSPLSLECTVEGTSNPNLYWYRQAAGRGLQLLFYSVGIGQISSEVPQNLSASRPQDRQFILSSKKLLLSDSGFYLCAWSVAYEQYFGPGTRLTVT.

There are many counts of this clonotype. The chain is built from TRBV6-1 and TRBJ2-1; 7 bases align to TRBD2. Germline V CDR1 and CDR2: MNHNS, SASEGT. Trimming at V came to 3 bases and at J to 0 bases, leaving 17 bases not matched to a gene. There are 20 residues in the CDR3. The CDR3 DNA follows: TGTGCCAGCAGTGAGCTGCTAGCGGATATTACTTTAAGCTCCTACAATGAGCAGTTCTTC. Amino acids: CASSELLADITLSSYNEQFF.